This T cell receptor (beta chain) was obtained from a study of OX40 agonist ivuxolimab in advanced cancers. The CDR3 length is 16 residues. Trimming cost V 1 base and J 7 bases, with 20 bases left between them. CDR1 is SGHTA and CDR2 is FQGNSA in the germline V gene. Clones were read by immunoSEQ multiplex PCR, and TCRdb kept only the in-frame ones, dropping some. The data show around 29,000 clones, with less than 90% seen just once and about half held by the top ten. The source of this sequence is an adult with an advanced solid tumor such as melanoma, head and neck, liver or kidney cancer. This sequence joins TRBV7-2 and TRBJ2-7; D possibly matches TRBD1 or TRBD2 (5 bases each). This specimen was CD4+ or CD8+ T cells sorted from blood, taken in a trial of the OX40 agonist ivuxolimab. CDR3 sequence: CASSLGDGGPRLEQYF. DNA for the CDR3: TGTGCCAGCAGCTTAGGGGATGGGGGTCCGAGATTGGAGCAGTACTTC.